This TCR beta chain derives from a study of post-analysis software for immune sequencing data. Study-level results: Patients carried five TRBV segments more frequently than controls did, and TRBV5-6, TRBV5-1 and TRBV20-1 were among them. Multiple sclerosis patients had significantly lower normalized Chao1 diversity than controls.

In germline, CDR1 is MNHEY, CDR2 SMNVEV (reference sequence). With 10 bases clipped from V and 0 bases from J, the junction kept 10 bases outside the gene matches. The CDR3 consists of 17 residues. TCR beta cDNA libraries included unique molecular identifiers. One entry per CDR3 protein, called by TCRdb with MiXCR from the PCR reads. This table has about 770,000 distinct CDR3 sequences, 46% appearing once. As to this clonotype: What it binds is not known.

This TCR was recovered from a girl aged 5-17 years with multiple sclerosis. The source material was blood. The chain uses TRBV27 and TRBJ2-1; 12 nucleotides match TRBD2. The CDR3 sequence: CATATLAGGPSYNEQFF. CDR3 DNA sequence: TGTGCCACCGCAACACTAGCGGGAGGCCCCTCCTACAATGAGCAGTTCTTC.